Below, 20 T cell receptor beta chains from the same sample are listed, as sequenced in a study of OX40 agonist ivuxolimab in advanced cancers. Libraries were prepared by immunoSEQ multiplex PCR; TCRdb keeps only in-frame clonotypes and omits some of them. Seen here are 80,000 or so clones, approximately 95% observed once, and the top ten hold 0.32%. Sequencing used CD4+ or CD8+ T cells sorted from blood, obtained in a trial of the OX40 agonist ivuxolimab. These receptors all come from an adult with an advanced solid tumor such as melanoma, head and neck, liver or kidney cancer.

This rearrangement joins TRBV30 to TRBJ2-1; D is perhaps TRBD2 (6 bases). The germline gives CDR1 GTSNPN, CDR2 SVGIG (reference sequence). The CDR3 sequence is 15 residues long. V gave up 0 bases and J gave up 0 bases, with 9 bases separating them. CDR3 amino acids: CAWSVRGTSYNEQFF. DNA of the CDR3: TGTGCCTGGAGTGTTCGCGGGACCTCCTACAATGAGCAGTTCTTC.

This clone was seen once. This chain uses TRBV10-3 with TRBJ2-7, with 7 bases matching TRBD2. The CDR3 extends over 13 amino acids. The junction had 5 bases not matched to a gene; V was cut back by 8 bases and J by 1 base. CDR1 and CDR2 (germline): ENHRY, SYGVKD. The DNA for the CDR3 is TGTGCCATCCACGACGGGGGGTCCTACGAGCAGTACTTC. Its translation is CAIHDGGSYEQYF.

This clone was counted a single time. The CDR3 nucleotides are TGTGCCTGGTCCGGTGCGCTGGGGGCGCGGGGGACCCAGTACTTC. This codes for CAWSGALGARGTQYF. The chain has TRBV30 and TRBJ2-5, with D possibly called TRBD1 or TRBD2 (6 bases each). The CDR3 extends over 15 amino acids. The germline V gene encodes CDR1 GTSNPN and CDR2 SVGIG (reference sequence). Trimming left V 5 bases short and J 7 bases short, with 23 bases between. The full variable domain, in which reference TRBV30 and TRBJ2-5 provide the parts outside the CDR3, is SQTIHQWPATLVQPVGSPLSLECTVEGTSNPNLYWYRQAAGRGLQLLFYSVGIGQISSEVPQNLSASRPQDRQFILSSKKLLLSDSGFYLCAWSGALGARGTQYFGPGTRLLVL.

V usage is TRBV7-9 and J usage is TRBJ2-3; D is perhaps TRBD1 or TRBD2 (5 bases each). Trimming shortened V by 4 bases and J by 1 base, and 12 bases separated the two germline ends. The V gene's germline CDR1 is SEHNR and CDR2 FQNEAQ (reference sequence). The CDR3 has 15 amino acids. DNA for the CDR3: TGTGCCAGCAGCTCGGTCCTGGGGGGCACAGATACGCAGTATTTT. This codes for CASSSVLGGTDTQYF.

This sequence joins TRBV4-1 and TRBJ2-7; D is undetermined. Trimming left V 0 bases short and J 1 base short, with 4 bases between. From germline, CDR1 is MGHRA and CDR2 YSYEKL. The CDR3 is made up of 13 amino acids. In DNA form, the CDR3 reads TGCGCCAGCAGCCAAGACCGGTCCTACGAGCAGTACTTC. It yields the protein CASSQDRSYEQYF.

The chain carries TRBV15 and TRBJ2-7; D remains unclear. Deletions cut 5 bases from V and 0 bases from J, with 11 bases between. The CDR3 spans 14 residues. CDR1 and CDR2 (germline): LNHNV, YYDKDF (reference sequence). The CDR3 loop reads CATSFGTNSYEQYF. In DNA form, the CDR3 reads TGTGCCACCAGCTTTGGAACTAACTCCTACGAGCAGTACTTC.

V gene TRBV15 combines with J gene TRBJ2-4, with 9 positions matching TRBD2. The CDR3 sequence is 17 residues long. The V and J ends lost 3 bases and 4 bases, in that order; junction bases with no gene match: 10. Germline CDR1 reads LNHNV; CDR2 reads YYDKDF (reference sequence). The DNA for the CDR3 is TGTGCCACCAGCAGGGGCGGGGGGGGAGAGAAGAAAAACATTCAGTACTTC. Translation gives CATSRGGGGEKKNIQYF.

This clone was picked up one time. V and J are TRBV18 and TRBJ2-4; a possible D gene is TRBD1 (7 bases). This CDR3 has 16 amino acids. Deletions cut 1 base from V and 8 bases from J, with 18 bases between. In germline, CDR1 is KGHSH, CDR2 LQKENI. The CDR3 protein is CASSPLLGARGDIQYF. DNA of the CDR3: TGTGCCAGCTCACCACTCCTTGGGGCCAGGGGGGACATTCAGTACTTC.

The chain is built from TRBV2 and TRBJ2-5; D possibly corresponds to TRBD2 (6 bases). The CDR3 totals 14 residues. Trimming pared 7 bases from V and 2 bases from J, leaving 14 bases between. Germline lookup yields CDR1 SNHLY and CDR2 FYNNEI. DNA for the CDR3: TGTGCCAGCAACCTGGGACTTCTGCAAGAGACCCAGTACTTC. Protein: CASNLGLLQETQYF.

The chain links TRBV5-1 to TRBJ1-1; D unclear. The CDR3 loop spans 15 amino acids. V was trimmed by 0 bases and J by 2 bases, leaving 11 bases between them. Germline V CDR1 and CDR2: SGHRS, YFSETQ. The CDR3 here is CASSLGRPPNTEAFF. The CDR3 coding sequence is TGCGCCAGCAGCTTGGGACGACCCCCAAACACTGAAGCTTTCTTT.

The chain has TRBV9 and TRBJ2-1; no definite D call. Germline values: CDR1 SGDLS, CDR2 YYNGEE. The V gene lost 0 bases and the J gene lost 5 bases, with 9 bases spanning the gap. The CDR3 covers 14 residues. The CDR3 here is CASSVGQPHNEQFF. The CDR3 region has the DNA TGTGCCAGCAGCGTAGGTCAGCCGCACAATGAGCAGTTCTTC. Full variable domain (rest looked up from reference TRBV9 and TRBJ2-1): DSGVTQTPKHLITATGQRVTLRCSPRSGDLSVYWYQQSLDQGLQFLIQYYNGEERAKGNILERFSAQQFPDLHSELNLSSLELGDSALYFCASSVGQPHNEQFFGPGTRLTVL.

The chain carries TRBV7-2 and TRBJ2-1, with 8 bases that match TRBD2. J gave up 8 bases and V 0 bases, and 3 bases lay outside the gene matches. Germline loops: CDR1 SGHTA, CDR2 FQGNSA. The CDR3 runs 14 residues. The CDR3 is CASSLAAGVDEQFF. In DNA, the CDR3 is TGTGCCAGCAGCTTAGCAGCGGGGGTCGATGAGCAGTTCTTC.

The chain recombines TRBV2 with TRBJ2-6, with 11 positions matching TRBD1. The V and J ends lost 7 bases and 0 bases, in that order; junction bases with no gene match: 2. Germline V gene lookup returns CDR1 SNHLY and CDR2 FYNNEI. CDR3 length: 16 amino acids. The CDR3 spells CASTGTGGSGANVLTF. CDR3 DNA: TGTGCCAGCACCGGGACAGGGGGCTCTGGGGCCAACGTCCTGACTTTC.

This chain joins TRBV6-1 and TRBJ2-5; 7 bases fit TRBD1. The junction had 7 bases not matched to a gene; V was cut back by 4 bases and J by 5 bases. The CDR3 is 14 residues long. In germline, CDR1 is MNHNS, CDR2 SASEGT. CDR3 residues: CASSGTGEWETQYF. In nucleotides, the CDR3 is TGTGCCAGCAGTGGAACAGGGGAATGGGAGACCCAGTACTTC.

The CDR3 is CAIRTGTNQPQHF. The CDR3 DNA follows: TGTGCCATCAGGACAGGCACCAATCAGCCCCAGCATTTT. V and J are TRBV10-3 and TRBJ1-5, with D possibly matching TRBD1 (6 bases). Between the trimmed V and J ends, which lost 6 bases and 3 bases, there was a span of 9 bases. This CDR3 is 13 amino acids long. Germline V CDR1 and CDR2: ENHRY, SYGVKD.

This clone appeared once. The rearrangement links TRBV29-1 to TRBJ2-3, with TRBD1 matching 8 bases. The length of the CDR3 is 16 residues. The V and J ends lost 7 bases and 1 base, in that order; junction bases with no gene match: 13. Germline assignment: CDR1 SQVTM and CDR2 ANQGSEA. DNA for the CDR3: TGCAGCGCCGTGGACAGGGCCGATGGGGGCACAGATACGCAGTATTTT. Protein: CSAVDRADGGTDTQYF.

The chain has TRBV10-3 and TRBJ2-1; perhaps D is TRBD1 or TRBD2 (5 bases each). The length of the CDR3 is 14 residues. Trimming pared 5 bases from V and 5 bases from J, leaving 13 bases between. In germline, CDR1 is ENHRY, CDR2 SYGVKD. The CDR3 reads CAISPRGADNEQFF. In DNA, the CDR3 is TGTGCCATCAGTCCAAGAGGGGCGGACAATGAGCAGTTCTTC.

The gene calls are TRBV7-2 and TRBJ2-1; TRBD2 matches 14 bases. The CDR3 is 15 residues long. The germline V gene encodes CDR1 SGHTA and CDR2 FQGNSA. The J segment lost 6 bases and the V segment lost 5 bases, leaving 3 bases of the junction unmatched. CDR3 region: CASSLGTSGSNEQFF. Written as DNA, the CDR3 is TGTGCCAGCAGCCTCGGGACTAGCGGGAGCAATGAGCAGTTCTTC.

The chain recombines TRBV11-2 with TRBJ1-3; D is ambiguous. Germline loops: CDR1 SGHAT, CDR2 FQNNGV. The CDR3 spans 14 residues. V was clipped by 5 bases and J by 0 bases, with 8 bases between them. In DNA, the CDR3 is TGTGCCAGCAGCAAAGGGAGCTCTGGAAACACCATATATTTT. This codes for CASSKGSSGNTIYF.

This CDR3 is CASSSGLAANTGELFF. The CDR3 DNA reads TGTGCCAGCAGTTCTGGACTAGCGGCGAACACCGGGGAGCTGTTTTTT. This chain uses TRBV2 with TRBJ2-2; 10 bases agree with TRBD2. V lost 5 bases and J lost 0; bases outside the gene matches: 3. The CDR3 extends over 16 amino acids. Germline loops: CDR1 SNHLY, CDR2 FYNNEI.